The 27 T cell receptor beta chains below all came from one sample that was sequenced in a study of CD8 T cells in Susac syndrome. cDNA came from about 0.5 to 1 ug RNA primed by random hexamers. From the immunoSEQ multiplex PCR reads, TCRdb called clonotypes with MiXCR, one entry per CDR3 protein. The sample lists some 190,000 distinct CDR3 sequences; 94% were seen once. The material sequenced was CD4+ T cells from PBMCs. The receptors stem from a human donor with Susac syndrome.

CDR3 nucleotide sequence: TGTGCCAGCAGGCCTACAGGGGGCAACAACGAGCAGTACTTC. It translates to CASRPTGGNNEQYF. The chain uses TRBV7-9 and TRBJ2-7, with TRBD1 identical over 9 bases. The J segment lost 5 bases and the V segment lost 6 bases, leaving 8 bases of the junction unmatched. Germline V CDR1 and CDR2: SEHNR, FQNEAQ (reference sequence). This CDR3 comprises 14 residues.

The rearrangement uses TRBV6-2 or TRBV6-3 and TRBJ1-5; D call uncertain. There are 13 residues in the CDR3. Germline loops: CDR1 MNHEY, CDR2 SVGEGT. Trimming stripped 2 bases from V and 2 bases from J, with 4 bases between. As DNA, the CDR3 is TGTGCCAGCAGTTACACTGGCAATCAGCCCCAGCATTTT. Its protein product is CASSYTGNQPQHF.

The chain joins TRBV30 to TRBJ1-1, with unresolved D. The CDR3 covers 14 residues. Germline CDR1 is GTSNPN and CDR2 is SVGIG (reference sequence). CDR3 sequence (DNA): TGTGCTTTGGGGTACTCACCGATGAACACTGAAGCTTTCTTT. Protein: CALGYSPMNTEAFF.

The chain couples TRBV5-4 to TRBJ1-2; unclear D gene. The CDR3 extends over 16 amino acids. V lost 4 bases and J 7 bases, leaving 23 bases between the germline ends. Germline V gene lookup returns CDR1 SGHNT and CDR2 YYREEE (reference sequence). CDR3 sequence (DNA): TGTGCCAGCAGCCCATATTCCGGGGAGCTCGTCTCTGGCTACACCTTC. This sequence encodes CASSPYSGELVSGYTF.

V is TRBV20-1 and J is TRBJ1-2; a weak D match, TRBD1 (5 bases). Between the trimmed V and J ends, which lost 6 bases and 8 bases, there was a span of 25 bases. The CDR3 extends over 15 amino acids. Germline V gives CDR1 DFQATT, CDR2 SNEGSKA (reference sequence). The CDR3 bases are TGCAGTGCCTCAAGTGTATCGGGGCGCGAAGAAGGCTACACCTTC. Translation gives CSASSVSGREEGYTF.

The V call is TRBV29-1, the J call TRBJ2-3; the D gene is possibly TRBD2 (5 bases). This CDR3 spans 13 amino acids. Germline V gene data show CDR1 as SQVTM and CDR2 as ANQGSEA. V lost 7 bases and J lost 2, with 13 bases in between. DNA for the CDR3: TGCAGCGCCGAGGGATTTTACACAGATACGCAGTATTTT. Encoded protein: CSAEGFYTDTQYF.

This chain's CDR3 is CSARTGDGSDTQYF. The CDR3 DNA is TGCAGTGCTAGGACGGGGGACGGGTCAGATACGCAGTATTTT. The chain employs TRBV20-1 and TRBJ2-3; possible D gene TRBD2, 6 bases. This CDR3 spans 14 amino acids. Looked up from germline, CDR1 is DFQATT and CDR2 is SNEGSKA (reference sequence). V gave up 3 bases and J gave up 4 bases, with 14 bases separating them.

The chain is built from TRBV29-1 and TRBJ2-3; D may be TRBD1 (6 bases). Germline-derived CDR1 and CDR2 are SQVTM and ANQGSEA. Between the trimmed V and J ends, which lost 3 bases and 3 bases, there was a span of 13 bases. The CDR3 sequence is 14 residues long. This CDR3 is CSVDKGRGTDTQYF. DNA of the CDR3: TGCAGCGTTGATAAGGGCAGGGGTACAGATACGCAGTATTTT.

This chain uses TRBV20-1 with TRBJ2-5, with D uncertain. The CDR3 is 13 amino acids. Trimming cost V 1 base and J 5 bases, with 11 bases left between them. CDR1 and CDR2 (germline): DFQATT, SNEGSKA (reference sequence). The CDR3 reads CSARGSGKETQYF. CDR3 DNA sequence: TGCAGTGCTAGAGGATCCGGCAAGGAGACCCAGTACTTC.

This sequence joins TRBV5-1 and TRBJ2-1; 8 positions agree with TRBD2. CDR1 is SGHRS and CDR2 is YFSETQ in the germline V gene. The V gene end was trimmed by 3 bases and the J gene end by 8 bases; junction bases not matched to a gene: 7. CDR3 length equals 14 residues. The CDR3 protein is CASSWTSNKDEQFF. In DNA form, the CDR3 reads TGCGCCAGCAGCTGGACTAGCAACAAAGATGAGCAGTTCTTC.

J is TRBJ1-5 and V is TRBV5-1, with TRBD1 as a possible D gene (6 bases). V shed 3 bases and J shed 4 bases, with 11 bases lying between them. The CDR3 runs to 14 residues. The germline gives CDR1 SGHRS, CDR2 YFSETQ. In DNA form, the CDR3 reads TGCGCCAGCAGCTGGGACACGGGGAATCAGCCCCAGCATTTT. Protein product: CASSWDTGNQPQHF. The whole variable domain, filled in from reference TRBV5-1 and TRBJ1-5, reads KAGVTQTPRYLIKTRGQQVTLSCSPISGHRSVSWYQQTPGQGLQFLFEYFSETQRNKGNFPGRFSGRQFSNSRSEMNVSTLELGDSALYLCASSWDTGNQPQHFGDGTRLSIL.

The chain employs TRBV30 and TRBJ1-6; TRBD1 matches at 8 bases. This CDR3 spans 14 amino acids. V gave up 5 bases and J gave up 9 bases; unmatched junction bases: 9. Per germline, CDR1 GTSNPN and CDR2 SVGIG (reference sequence). CDR3 region: CAWHFGQGSSPLHF. The CDR3 nucleotides read TGTGCCTGGCATTTTGGACAGGGCTCTTCACCCCTCCACTTT. The variable domain in full, completed from reference TRBV30 and TRBJ1-6, reads SQTIHQWPATLVQPVGSPLSLECTVEGTSNPNLYWYRQAAGRGLQLLFYSVGIGQISSEVPQNLSASRPQDRQFILSSKKLLLSDSGFYLCAWHFGQGSSPLHFGNGTRLTVT.

The chain couples TRBV5-1 to TRBJ2-7, with 10 bases aligning to TRBD2. Germline loops: CDR1 SGHRS, CDR2 YFSETQ. Trimming took 3 bases from V and 0 from J; bases not matched to a gene: 12. This CDR3 has 18 amino acids. CDR3 in DNA: TGCGCCAGCAGCTCTGGCGGGCTAGCGGGGGTCGTCTCCTACGAGCAGTACTTC. This codes for CASSSGGLAGVVSYEQYF.

J is TRBJ2-2 and V is TRBV18; D unclear. V was pared by 2 bases and J by 2 bases, with 9 bases between. CDR3 length: 15 residues. Germline loops: CDR1 KGHSH, CDR2 LQKENI. The CDR3 DNA reads as TGTGCCAGCTCACCATGGAACACCAACACCGGGGAGCTGTTTTTT. This gives the protein CASSPWNTNTGELFF.

The chain recombines TRBV7-2 with TRBJ1-3; 9 nucleotides agree with TRBD1. The CDR3 has 15 amino acids. Losses at the gene ends were 5 bases for V and 4 bases for J; bases not matched to a gene: 6. CDR1 SGHTA and CDR2 FQGNSA come from the germline V gene. The CDR3 sequence: CASSPGTGLGNTIYF. Written as DNA, the CDR3 is TGTGCCAGCAGCCCCGGGACAGGGTTAGGAAACACCATATATTTT. The full variable domain, completed using reference TRBV7-2 and TRBJ1-3, is GAGVSQSPSNKVTEKGKDVELRCDPISGHTALYWYRQSLGQGLEFLIYFQGNSAPDKSGLPSDRFSAERTGGSVSTLTIQRTQQEDSAVYLCASSPGTGLGNTIYFGEGSWLTVV.

The CDR3 DNA sequence: TGCAGCGTTGTCGGCCCGGGTGAAAAACTGTTTTTT. As protein: CSVVGPGEKLFF. V is TRBV29-1 and J is TRBJ1-4; D not resolved. Trimming took off 4 bases at V and 7 bases at J, with 10 bases between the two ends. Germline V gene lookup returns CDR1 SQVTM and CDR2 ANQGSEA. The CDR3 is made up of 12 amino acids. Full variable domain (rest looked up from reference TRBV29-1 and TRBJ1-4): SAVISQKPSRDICQRGTSLTIQCQVDSQVTMMFWYRQQPGQSLTLIATANQGSEATYESGFVIDKFPISRPNLTFSTLTVSNMSPEDSSIYLCSVVGPGEKLFFGSGTQLSVL.

This chain links TRBV6-2 or TRBV6-3 with TRBJ1-1, with 8 bases fitting TRBD1. Trimming cost V 2 bases and J 4 bases; bases outside gene matches: 9. Germline lookup yields CDR1 MNHEY and CDR2 SVGEGT. The CDR3 totals 16 residues. In nucleotides, the CDR3 is TGTGCCAGCAGTTACCACGGACAGGGCCGAGGCACTGAAGCTTTCTTT. Protein: CASSYHGQGRGTEAFF.

The chain has TRBV5-6 and TRBJ1-4; D ambiguous. The ends were cut back, 3 bases at V and 3 bases at J, with 12 bases in the middle. Germline CDR1 reads SGHDT; CDR2 reads YYEEEE. The CDR3 is made up of 15 amino acids. The CDR3 sequence is CASSSRRWPNEKLFF. The CDR3, as DNA: TGTGCCAGCAGCTCGAGACGGTGGCCTAATGAAAAACTGTTTTTT. Based on the CDR3 plus reference TRBV5-6 and TRBJ1-4, the full variable domain is DAGVTQSPTHLIKTRGQQVTLRCSPKSGHDTVSWYQQALGQGPQFIFQYYEEEERQRGNFPDRFSGHQFPNYSSELNVNALLLGDSALYLCASSSRRWPNEKLFFGSGTQLSVL.

The rearrangement joins TRBV5-1 to TRBJ2-3; 8 nucleotides match TRBD2. Germline loops: CDR1 SGHRS, CDR2 YFSETQ. J gave up 3 bases and V 5 bases, and 5 bases lay outside the gene matches. The CDR3 has 14 amino acids. The CDR3 DNA reads TGCGCCAGCAGTCCGGGACTAGAGACAGATACGCAGTATTTT. Translation: CASSPGLETDTQYF. The entire variable domain, with the rest obtained from reference TRBV5-1 and TRBJ2-3, is as follows: KAGVTQTPRYLIKTRGQQVTLSCSPISGHRSVSWYQQTPGQGLQFLFEYFSETQRNKGNFPGRFSGRQFSNSRSEMNVSTLELGDSALYLCASSPGLETDTQYFGPGTRLTVL.

This clonotype was found a few times. The chain uses TRBV6-5 and TRBJ2-3; D gene ambiguous. The germline V gene has CDR1 MNHEY and CDR2 SVGAGI. CDR3 length: 11 residues. Trimming removed 4 bases from V and 6 bases from J, with 5 bases in between. The CDR3 DNA is TGTGCCAGCAGTTCGGTGGATACGCAGTATTTT. Translated, it gives CASSSVDTQYF.

The chain carries TRBV20-1 and TRBJ1-2, with D possibly being TRBD1 (6 bases). There are 20 residues in the CDR3. The ends were cut back, 3 bases at V and 3 bases at J, with 32 bases in the middle. Germline assignment: CDR1 DFQATT and CDR2 SNEGSKA (reference sequence). CDR3 amino acids: CSARGVGLQGSVGADYGYTF. Written as DNA, the CDR3 is TGCAGTGCTAGGGGAGTGGGACTCCAGGGGTCCGTGGGTGCCGACTATGGCTACACCTTC.

V gene TRBV29-1 combines with J gene TRBJ2-7, with TRBD1 matching over 9 bases. CDR1 SQVTM and CDR2 ANQGSEA come from the germline V gene. The junction had 4 bases not matched to a gene; V was cut back by 7 bases and J by 0 bases. The CDR3 extends over 13 amino acids. In DNA, the CDR3 is TGCAGCGCCGGACAGGGGAGCTCCTACGAGCAGTACTTC. Encoded protein: CSAGQGSSYEQYF.

The chain carries TRBV12-3 or TRBV12-4 and TRBJ2-2, with 9 bases matching TRBD2. This CDR3 is 16 amino acids long. The junction had 6 bases not matched to a gene; V was cut back by 6 bases and J by 1 base. In DNA, the CDR3 is TGTGCCAGCAGACGGACTAGCGACCTGAACACCGGGGAGCTGTTTTTT. It specifies CASRRTSDLNTGELFF.

The chain is built from TRBV20-1 and TRBJ2-1, with D possibly matching TRBD1 (7 bases). The V end lost 3 bases, the J end lost 6 bases, and 15 bases lay between the germline ends. The CDR3 has 14 residues. Germline V gene data show CDR1 as DFQATT and CDR2 as SNEGSKA (reference sequence). CDR3 nucleotide sequence: TGCAGTGCTAGCCCCCCAGGGGGGTCCAATGAGCAGTTCTTC. This gives the protein CSASPPGGSNEQFF.

The rearrangement links TRBV20-1 to TRBJ2-1; 10 bases map to TRBD2. The germline V gene encodes CDR1 DFQATT and CDR2 SNEGSKA (reference sequence). The CDR3 has 13 amino acids. J gave up 6 bases and V 5 bases, and 4 bases lay outside the gene matches. In DNA form, the CDR3 reads TGCAGTGCTGGTTTAGCGGGGGGCAATGAGCAGTTCTTC. Protein sequence: CSAGLAGGNEQFF.

V and J are TRBV7-2 and TRBJ1-2, with D maybe TRBD1 (5 bases). Trimming left V 5 bases short and J 0 bases short, with 10 bases between. Germline V lookup: CDR1 SGHTA, CDR2 FQGNSA. CDR3 length equals 14 residues. Here the CDR3 DNA reads TGTGCCAGCAGCCCGACAGCTACTAACTATGGCTACACCTTC. Its translation: CASSPTATNYGYTF.

The chain uses TRBV27 and TRBJ2-5; D is unresolved. Trimming took 6 bases from V and 0 from J, leaving 11 bases between them. This CDR3 has 14 residues. Germline V lookup: CDR1 MNHEY, CDR2 SMNVEV (reference sequence). CDR3 sequence: CASSHSLDQETQYF. As DNA, the CDR3 is TGTGCCAGCAGCCACTCCTTAGACCAAGAGACCCAGTACTTC.